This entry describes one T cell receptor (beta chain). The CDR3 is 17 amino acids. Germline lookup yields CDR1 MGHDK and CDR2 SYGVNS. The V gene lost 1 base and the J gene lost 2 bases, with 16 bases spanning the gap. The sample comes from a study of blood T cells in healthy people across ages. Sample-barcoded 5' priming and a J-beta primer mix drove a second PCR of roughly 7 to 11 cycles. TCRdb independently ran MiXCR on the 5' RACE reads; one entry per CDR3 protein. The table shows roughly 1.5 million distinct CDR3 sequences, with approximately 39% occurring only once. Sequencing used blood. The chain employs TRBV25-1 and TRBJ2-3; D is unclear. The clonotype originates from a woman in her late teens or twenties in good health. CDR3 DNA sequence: TGTGCCAGCAGTGAATTAAGGGCCGGAGAATCCACAGATACGCAGTATTTT. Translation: CASSELRAGESTDTQYF.